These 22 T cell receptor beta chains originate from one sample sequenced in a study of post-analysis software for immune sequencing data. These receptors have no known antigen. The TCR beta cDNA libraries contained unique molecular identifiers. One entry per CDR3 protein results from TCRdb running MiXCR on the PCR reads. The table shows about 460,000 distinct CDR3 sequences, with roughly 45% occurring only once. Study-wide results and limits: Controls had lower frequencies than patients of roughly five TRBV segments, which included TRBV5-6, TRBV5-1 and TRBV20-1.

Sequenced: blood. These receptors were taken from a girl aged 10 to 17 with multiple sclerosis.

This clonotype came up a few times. The CDR3 nucleotides read TGCAGTGCTAGAGAGTTGGCTAGCGGGAGGGGGGAGCAGTACTTC. It specifies CSARELASGRGEQYF. The chain links TRBV20-1 to TRBJ2-7, with 12 positions matching TRBD2. The CDR3 is made up of 15 amino acids. With V trimmed by 0 bases and J by 7 bases, 7 bases remained unmatched. Germline CDR1 reads DFQATT; CDR2 reads SNEGSKA (reference sequence).

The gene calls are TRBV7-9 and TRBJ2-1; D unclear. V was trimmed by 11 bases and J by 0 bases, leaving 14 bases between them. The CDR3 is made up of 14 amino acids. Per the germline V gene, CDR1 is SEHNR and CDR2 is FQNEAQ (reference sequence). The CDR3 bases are TGTGCCCTCGTGGGGTTGAACTCCTACAATGAGCAGTTCTTC. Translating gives CALVGLNSYNEQFF.

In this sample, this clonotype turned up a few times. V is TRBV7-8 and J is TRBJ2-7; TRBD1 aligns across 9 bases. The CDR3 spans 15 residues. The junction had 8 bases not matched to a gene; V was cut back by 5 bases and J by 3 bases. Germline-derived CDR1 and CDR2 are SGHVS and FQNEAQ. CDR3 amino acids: CASSAIGTGYYEQYF. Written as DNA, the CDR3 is TGTGCCAGCAGCGCTATCGGGACAGGGTACTACGAGCAGTACTTC.

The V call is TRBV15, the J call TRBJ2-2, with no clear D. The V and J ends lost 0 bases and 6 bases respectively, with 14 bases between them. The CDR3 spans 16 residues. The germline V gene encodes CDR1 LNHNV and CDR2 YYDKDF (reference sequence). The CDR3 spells CATSRDRFGDPGELFF. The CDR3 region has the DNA TGTGCCACCAGCAGAGATCGGTTCGGTGACCCCGGGGAGCTGTTTTTT.

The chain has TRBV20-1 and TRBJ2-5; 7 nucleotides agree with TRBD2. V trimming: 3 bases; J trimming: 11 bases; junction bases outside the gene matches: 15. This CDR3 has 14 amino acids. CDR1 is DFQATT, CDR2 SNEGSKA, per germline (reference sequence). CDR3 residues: CSAREASGDNEQYF. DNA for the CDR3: TGCAGTGCTAGGGAGGCTAGCGGAGACAATGAGCAGTACTTC.

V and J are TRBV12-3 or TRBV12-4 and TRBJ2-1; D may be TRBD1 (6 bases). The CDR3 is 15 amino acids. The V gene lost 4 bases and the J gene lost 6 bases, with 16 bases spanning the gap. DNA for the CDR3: TGTGCCAGCAGTTCGAACCAGGGGTTCGTCAATGAGCAGTTCTTC. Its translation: CASSSNQGFVNEQFF.

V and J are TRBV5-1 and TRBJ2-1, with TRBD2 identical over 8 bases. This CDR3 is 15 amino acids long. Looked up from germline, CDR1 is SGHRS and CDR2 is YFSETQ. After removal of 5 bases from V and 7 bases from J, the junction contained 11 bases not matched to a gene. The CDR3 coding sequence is TGCGCCAGCAGTGTCAATAGCGGGAAAACGAATGAGCAGTTCTTC. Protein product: CASSVNSGKTNEQFF.

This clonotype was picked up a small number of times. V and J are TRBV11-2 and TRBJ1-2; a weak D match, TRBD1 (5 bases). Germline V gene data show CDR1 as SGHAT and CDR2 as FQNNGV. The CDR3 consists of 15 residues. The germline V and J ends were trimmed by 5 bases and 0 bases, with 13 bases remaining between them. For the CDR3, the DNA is TGTGCCAGCAGCCTGACCCAGGGATCTAACTATGGCTACACCTTC. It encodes CASSLTQGSNYGYTF.

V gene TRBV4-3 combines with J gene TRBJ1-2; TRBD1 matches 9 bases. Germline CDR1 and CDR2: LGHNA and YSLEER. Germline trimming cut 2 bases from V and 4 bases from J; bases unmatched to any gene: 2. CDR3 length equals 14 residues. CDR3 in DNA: TGCGCCAGCAGCCAACGACAGGGGGGCTATGGCTACACCTTC. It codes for CASSQRQGGYGYTF.

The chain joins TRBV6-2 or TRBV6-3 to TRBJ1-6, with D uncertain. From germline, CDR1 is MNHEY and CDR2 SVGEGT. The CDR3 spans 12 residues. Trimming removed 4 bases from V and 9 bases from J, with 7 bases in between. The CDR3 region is CASSSGASPLHF. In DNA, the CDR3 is TGTGCCAGCAGTTCGGGTGCTTCACCCCTCCACTTT.

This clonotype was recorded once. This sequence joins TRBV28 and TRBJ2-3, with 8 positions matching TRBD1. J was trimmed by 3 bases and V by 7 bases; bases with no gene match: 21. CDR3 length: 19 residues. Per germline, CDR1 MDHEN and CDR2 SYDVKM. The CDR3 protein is CASTAPGQATPTPTDTQYF. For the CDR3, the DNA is TGTGCCAGCACCGCTCCGGGACAGGCGACCCCAACACCAACAGATACGCAGTATTTT. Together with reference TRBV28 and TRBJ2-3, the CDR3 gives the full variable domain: DVKVTQSSRYLVKRTGEKVFLECVQDMDHENMFWYRQDPGLGLRLIYFSYDVKMKEKGDIPEGYSVSREKKERFSLILESASTNQTSMYLCASTAPGQATPTPTDTQYFGPGTRLTVL.

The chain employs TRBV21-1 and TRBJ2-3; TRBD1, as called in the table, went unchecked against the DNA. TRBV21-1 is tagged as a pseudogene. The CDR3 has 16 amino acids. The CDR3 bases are TGTGCCAGCAGCAAAAGCTTGGGGGCCTACACAGATACGCAGTATTTT. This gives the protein CASSKSLGAYTDTQYF.

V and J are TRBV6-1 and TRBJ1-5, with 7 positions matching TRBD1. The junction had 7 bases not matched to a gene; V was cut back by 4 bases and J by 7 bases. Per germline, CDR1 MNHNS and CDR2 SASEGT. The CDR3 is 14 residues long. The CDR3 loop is CASSVGGAQQPQHF. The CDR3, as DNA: TGTGCCAGCAGTGTAGGGGGCGCGCAGCAGCCCCAGCATTTT.

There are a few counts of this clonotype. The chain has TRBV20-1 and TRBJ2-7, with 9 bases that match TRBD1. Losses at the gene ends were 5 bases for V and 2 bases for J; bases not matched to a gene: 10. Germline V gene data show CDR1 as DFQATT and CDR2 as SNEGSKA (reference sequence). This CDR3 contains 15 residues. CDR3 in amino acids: CSARRRTGEPYEQYF. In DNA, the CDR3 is TGCAGTGCTCGGCGGCGGACAGGGGAGCCCTACGAGCAGTACTTC.

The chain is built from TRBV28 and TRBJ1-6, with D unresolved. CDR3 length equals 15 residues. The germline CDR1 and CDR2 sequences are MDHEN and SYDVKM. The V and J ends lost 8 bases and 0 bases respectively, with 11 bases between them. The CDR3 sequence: CASVRGSSYNSPLHF. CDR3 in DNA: TGTGCCAGCGTGCGAGGGAGCTCCTATAATTCACCCCTCCACTTT.

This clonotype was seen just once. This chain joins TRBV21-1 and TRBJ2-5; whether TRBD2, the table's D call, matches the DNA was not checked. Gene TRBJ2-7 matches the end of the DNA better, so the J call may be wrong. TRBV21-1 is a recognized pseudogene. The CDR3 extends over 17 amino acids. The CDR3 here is CASSPQSTGGLSNEQYF. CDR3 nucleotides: TGTGCCAGCAGCCCACAAAGCACGGGAGGGTTAAGCAACGAGCAGTACTTC.

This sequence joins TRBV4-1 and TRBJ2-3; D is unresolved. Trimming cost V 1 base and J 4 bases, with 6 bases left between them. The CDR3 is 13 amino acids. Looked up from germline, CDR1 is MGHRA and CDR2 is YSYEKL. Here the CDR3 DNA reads TGCGCCAGCAGCCAAGGTCTTCCAGATACGCAGTATTTT. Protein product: CASSQGLPDTQYF.

The DNA of the CDR3 is TGTGCCAGCAGTTCTTCCCAGACAGTCCACTATGGCTACACCTTC. As protein: CASSSSQTVHYGYTF. The chain employs TRBV27 and TRBJ1-2; TRBD1 might be the D (5 bases). The CDR3 runs 15 residues. Germline-derived CDR1 and CDR2 are MNHEY and SMNVEV (reference sequence). Trimming cost V 4 bases and J 3 bases, with 15 bases left between them.

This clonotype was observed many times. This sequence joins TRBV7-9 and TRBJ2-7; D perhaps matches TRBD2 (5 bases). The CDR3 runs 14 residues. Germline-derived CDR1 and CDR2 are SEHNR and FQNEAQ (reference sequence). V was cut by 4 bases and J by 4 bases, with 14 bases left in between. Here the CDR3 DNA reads TGTGCCAGCAGCTCTAGTGGGAGAGGTTACGAGCAGTACTTC. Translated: CASSSSGRGYEQYF.

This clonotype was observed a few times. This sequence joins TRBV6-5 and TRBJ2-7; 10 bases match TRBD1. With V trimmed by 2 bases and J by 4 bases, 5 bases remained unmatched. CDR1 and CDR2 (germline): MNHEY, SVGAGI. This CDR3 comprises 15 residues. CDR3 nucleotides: TGTGCCAGCAGTTACAAGAGGACAGGGGGTTACGAGCAGTACTTC. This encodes CASSYKRTGGYEQYF.

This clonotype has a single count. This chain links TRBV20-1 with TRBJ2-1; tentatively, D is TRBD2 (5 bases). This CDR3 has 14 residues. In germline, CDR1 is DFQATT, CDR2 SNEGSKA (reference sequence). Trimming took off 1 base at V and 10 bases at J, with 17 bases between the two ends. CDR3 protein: CSARVPAVITEQFF. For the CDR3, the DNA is TGCAGTGCTAGAGTCCCAGCGGTAATTACGGAGCAGTTCTTC.

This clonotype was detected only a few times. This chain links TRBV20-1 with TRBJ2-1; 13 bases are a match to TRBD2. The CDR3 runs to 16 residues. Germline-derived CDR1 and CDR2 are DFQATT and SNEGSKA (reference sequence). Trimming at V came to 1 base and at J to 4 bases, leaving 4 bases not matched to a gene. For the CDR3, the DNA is TGCAGTGCTAGAGCCGGACTAGCGGGAGCGTACAATGAGCAGTTCTTC. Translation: CSARAGLAGAYNEQFF.